These 22 T cell receptor beta chains share one sample of origin, sequenced in a study of CD8 T cells in Susac syndrome. RNA, at about 0.45 to 1 ug, was reverse transcribed with random hexamers. One entry per CDR3 protein, called by TCRdb with MiXCR from the immunoSEQ multiplex PCR reads. This sample has some 260,000 distinct CDR3 sequences, with around 93% found just once. Sequencing was done on a sample of CD4+ T cells from PBMCs. These TCRs come from a human donor with multiple sclerosis.

This rearrangement joins TRBV20-1 to TRBJ2-1; D might be TRBD2 (6 bases). The CDR3 extends over 14 amino acids. The germline V gene encodes CDR1 DFQATT and CDR2 SNEGSKA (reference sequence). Between the trimmed V and J ends, which lost 6 bases and 7 bases, there was a span of 19 bases. The chain's CDR3 is CSARPRDWKNEQFF. The CDR3 coding sequence is TGCAGTGCAAGGCCCCGGGACTGGAAAAATGAGCAGTTCTTC.

This sequence joins TRBV28 and TRBJ2-7, with TRBD1 matching over 9 bases. There are 18 residues in the CDR3. CDR1 and CDR2 (germline): MDHEN, SYDVKM. V lost 4 bases to trimming and J lost 4 bases; unmatched junction nucleotides: 17. CDR3 sequence (DNA): TGTGCCAGCAGTTCCTTCAGACAGCTCCGACAGGGGGGATACGAGCAGTACTTC. It codes for CASSSFRQLRQGGYEQYF. Based on the CDR3 plus reference TRBV28 and TRBJ2-7, the full variable domain is DVKVTQSSRYLVKRTGEKVFLECVQDMDHENMFWYRQDPGLGLRLIYFSYDVKMKEKGDIPEGYSVSREKKERFSLILESASTNQTSMYLCASSSFRQLRQGGYEQYFGPGTRLTVT.

The rearrangement links TRBV5-6 to TRBJ2-1, with TRBD2 identical over 7 bases. Germline CDR1 and CDR2: SGHDT and YYEEEE. The ends lost 4 bases at V and 6 bases at J; junction bases unmatched: 7. The CDR3 sequence is 14 residues long. CDR3: CASSPLGGSNEQFF. The CDR3 bases are TGTGCCAGCAGCCCACTCGGCGGGAGCAATGAGCAGTTCTTC.

The table lists this clonotype with a count of one. V is TRBV9 and J is TRBJ1-2; 8 nucleotides line up with TRBD1. The germline V gene encodes CDR1 SGDLS and CDR2 YYNGEE. There are 14 residues in the CDR3. V trimming: 4 bases; J trimming: 5 bases; junction bases outside the gene matches: 7. The CDR3 nucleotides read TGTGCCAGCAGCCGCCAGGACAGGGATTATGGCTACACCTTC. This sequence encodes CASSRQDRDYGYTF.

The V call is TRBV9, the J call TRBJ1-3, with a tentative D call TRBD1 (6 bases). Germline CDR1 reads SGDLS; CDR2 reads YYNGEE. This CDR3 contains 15 residues. The ends were cut back, 3 bases at V and 2 bases at J, with 12 bases in the middle. The CDR3 spells CASSEDSWTGNTIYF. CDR3 DNA: TGTGCCAGCAGCGAGGACAGCTGGACTGGAAACACCATATATTTT.

The gene calls are TRBV28 and TRBJ2-6; unclear D gene. The V gene's germline CDR1 is MDHEN and CDR2 SYDVKM. V dropped 7 bases and J dropped 0 bases, with 16 bases sitting between them. CDR3 size: 17 residues. DNA of the CDR3: TGTGCCAGCACTCCAGAGCCGCGGCCCTCTGGGGCCAACGTCCTGACTTTC. It codes for CASTPEPRPSGANVLTF.

The chain couples TRBV20-1 to TRBJ1-1; 12 positions agree with TRBD1. V shed 3 bases and J 6 bases; nucleotides not matched to a gene: 5. This CDR3 has 14 residues. Germline lookup yields CDR1 DFQATT and CDR2 SNEGSKA (reference sequence). The CDR3 sequence is CSARPGQGASEAFF. The DNA of the CDR3 is TGCAGTGCTAGGCCGGGACAGGGGGCCTCTGAAGCTTTCTTT.

The chain couples TRBV20-1 to TRBJ1-5; the D is unclear. V was pared by 1 base and J by 5 bases, with 18 bases between. Germline CDR1 and CDR2: DFQATT and SNEGSKA (reference sequence). This CDR3 region has 16 residues. The chain's CDR3 is CSARVGSGYGDQPQHF. The CDR3 DNA follows: TGCAGTGCTAGAGTTGGGTCGGGGTATGGGGATCAGCCCCAGCATTTT.

The chain employs TRBV7-9 and TRBJ1-6, with D perhaps TRBD1 (6 bases). The germline V gene has CDR1 SEHNR and CDR2 FQNEAQ (reference sequence). Trimming took off 6 bases at V and 11 bases at J, with 11 bases between the two ends. The CDR3 length is 12 residues. CDR3 residues: CASRQGDAPLHF. The CDR3 nucleotides read TGTGCCAGCAGACAGGGAGATGCACCCCTCCACTTT.

V usage is TRBV11-2 and J usage is TRBJ2-7; 8 bases are shared with TRBD1. Unmatched junction bases numbered 4, after V lost 3 bases and J lost 3 bases. This CDR3 has 14 residues. Germline CDR1 is SGHAT and CDR2 is FQNNGV. CDR3 sequence (DNA): TGTGCCAGCAGCTTGACAGGGGAGAACTACGAGCAGTACTTC. Translation gives CASSLTGENYEQYF.

The V gene is TRBV18, the J gene TRBJ2-3; TRBD2 agrees at 7 bases. CDR3 length: 17 amino acids. V was pared by 0 bases and J by 3 bases, with 9 bases of the junction left unmatched. Germline V gene lookup returns CDR1 KGHSH and CDR2 LQKENI. The CDR3 reads CASSPPGRGRLTDTQYF. Written as DNA, the CDR3 is TGTGCCAGCTCACCACCGGGGCGGGGGAGATTGACAGATACGCAGTATTTT.

CDR3 region: CSARDLLNPTKNIQYF. The CDR3 coding sequence is TGCAGTGCTAGGGATCTCCTAAACCCAACCAAAAACATTCAGTACTTC. This chain joins TRBV20-1 and TRBJ2-4, with D unclear. Per germline, CDR1 DFQATT and CDR2 SNEGSKA (reference sequence). The CDR3 totals 16 residues. V was pared by 3 bases and J by 2 bases, with 17 bases between.

V gene TRBV7-8 combines with J gene TRBJ2-5; 10 bases line up with TRBD2. This CDR3 is 19 amino acids long. The trim removed 1 base at V and 0 bases at J, leaving 11 bases unmatched. In germline, CDR1 is SGHVS, CDR2 FQNEAQ. CDR3: CASSLGRLAGPWYQETQYF. CDR3 DNA: TGTGCCAGCAGCTTAGGGAGACTAGCGGGCCCGTGGTACCAAGAGACCCAGTACTTC.

The chain recombines TRBV19 with TRBJ1-1; the D is unclear. Germline CDR1 is LNHDA and CDR2 is SQIVND (reference sequence). Trimming cost V 4 bases and J 5 bases, with 14 bases left between them. The CDR3 is 14 residues long. The DNA of the CDR3 is TGTGCCAGTAGTACGTCGACCCTGGGGACTGAAGCTTTCTTT. Translated, it gives CASSTSTLGTEAFF.

This chain connects TRBV20-1 to TRBJ2-1, with TRBD2 identical over 9 bases. Germline V gives CDR1 DFQATT, CDR2 SNEGSKA (reference sequence). The CDR3 runs to 13 residues. The J segment lost 10 bases and the V segment lost 1 base, leaving 5 bases of the junction unmatched. CDR3 nucleotides: TGCAGTGCTAGAGGATCGCTAGCGGGGGAGCAGTTCTTC. Amino acids: CSARGSLAGEQFF.

This chain uses TRBV6-6 with TRBJ2-7, with 7 positions matching TRBD1. With 6 bases clipped from V and 2 bases from J, the junction kept 7 bases outside the gene matches. CDR1 and CDR2 from the germline V gene are MNHNY and SVGAGI (reference sequence). The CDR3 is 14 residues long. As DNA, the CDR3 is TGTGCCAGCAGGTGGGGACAGCGCACCTACGAGCAGTACTTC. Its protein is CASRWGQRTYEQYF.

The J gene is TRBJ2-6, the V gene TRBV3-1; 10 nucleotides agree with TRBD2. The CDR3 has 20 amino acids. Trimming at V came to 4 bases and at J to 0 bases, leaving 12 bases not matched to a gene. Germline V gives CDR1 LGHDT, CDR2 YNNKEL (reference sequence). DNA of the CDR3: TGTGCCAGCAGCCCCCGAGGAGCGGGAGGGCCTAGCTCTGGGGCCAACGTCCTGACTTTC. This encodes CASSPRGAGGPSSGANVLTF.

This chain uses TRBV30 with TRBJ1-4, with D possibly TRBD1 on 5 matching bases. Germline values: CDR1 GTSNPN, CDR2 SVGIG (reference sequence). The CDR3 extends over 14 amino acids. Trimming shortened V by 3 bases and J by 8 bases, and 16 bases separated the two germline ends. CDR3 sequence: CAWRPGTLQEKLFF. The CDR3 coding sequence is TGTGCCTGGAGGCCCGGGACCCTCCAGGAAAAACTGTTTTTT.

The V call is TRBV7-8, the J call TRBJ2-7; no definite D call. Deletions cut 2 bases from V and 0 bases from J, with 11 bases between. This CDR3 has 15 amino acids. Germline lookup yields CDR1 SGHVS and CDR2 FQNEAQ. CDR3 nucleotides: TGTGCCAGCAGCTTAATGCGCCGGACCTCCTACGAGCAGTACTTC. It specifies CASSLMRRTSYEQYF.

Regarding this clonotype: At one of its ends the junction is not consistent with the germline gene, which may arise from a read error. The chain couples TRBV5-1 to TRBJ1-3, with 12 bases lining up with TRBD1. The CDR3 is 16 amino acids. CDR1 and CDR2 (germline): SGHRS, YFSETQ. CDR3 sequence: CASSRDRGLAGSTIYF. DNA for the CDR3: TGCGCCAGCAGCAGGGACAGGGGGCTTGCGGGAAGCACCATATATTTT. The whole variable domain, filled in from reference TRBV5-1 and TRBJ1-3, reads KAGVTQTPRYLIKTRGQQVTLSCSPISGHRSVSWYQQTPGQGLQFLFEYFSETQRNKGNFPGRFSGRQFSNSRSEMNVSTLELGDSALYLCASSRDRGLAGSTIYFGEGSWLTVV.

The chain joins TRBV19 to TRBJ2-1, with D maybe TRBD2 (7 bases). Germline V gene data show CDR1 as LNHDA and CDR2 as SQIVND (reference sequence). V was shortened by 6 bases and J by 6 bases, with 12 bases between the two germline ends. There are 13 residues in the CDR3. The CDR3 loop is CASRPRGGNEQFF. The CDR3 DNA follows: TGTGCCAGTAGACCTAGGGGGGGCAATGAGCAGTTCTTC.

This clonotype appeared once. The V and J genes are TRBV6-2 or TRBV6-3 and TRBJ1-1, with D unresolved. V dropped 6 bases and J dropped 11 bases, with 19 bases sitting between them. The V gene's germline CDR1 is MNHEY and CDR2 SVGEGT. The CDR3 is 13 amino acids. The chain's CDR3 is CASSYHVAVAAFF. In nucleotides, the CDR3 is TGTGCCAGCAGCTACCATGTCGCAGTGGCCGCTTTCTTT.